The clone carrying this T cell receptor beta chain was picked up one time. Its antigen is still unknown. This entry belongs to a study of shared clonotypes between healthy human individuals. Study results and limitations: For naive CD4 cells, roughly 5% of clonotypes were shared across a handful of donors. Only blood samples were collected, and tissue repertoires likely differ. Non-shared clonotypes had lower generation probabilities than those shared by all four donors.

Participating donors were healthy, HIV-negative adults free of recent acute infections or vaccinations. The assay was immunoSEQ multiplex PCR, and TCRdb's table has in-frame clones only and misses some. The profile shows roughly 1,600,000 clones, just under 99% of them singletons. This TCR came from a young man in good health. Sequenced: naive CD4+ T cells sorted from blood. As to subset: CD45RA+ positively selected.

As DNA, the CDR3 is TGTGCCAGTAGTCCAAGGGGCTCCGGGACTAGCGGGAGAGGTAATGAGCAGTTCTTC. This sequence encodes CASSPRGSGTSGRGNEQFF. The rearrangement joins TRBV19 to TRBJ2-1, with TRBD2 identical over 14 bases. The J segment lost 7 bases and the V segment lost 5 bases, leaving 16 bases of the junction unmatched. This CDR3 spans 19 amino acids. CDR1 and CDR2 (germline): LNHDA, SQIVND (reference sequence).